Following are 25 T cell receptor beta chains from one sample sequenced in a study of PD-L1 blockade in urothelial cancer. Indicated time point: pretreatment peripheral blood. Clones were read by immunoSEQ multiplex PCR, and TCRdb kept only the in-frame ones, dropping some. The sample yields more than 45,000 clones, roughly 80% seen once. The source material was PBMCs, sampled around atezolizumab (anti-PD-L1) treatment. These receptors originate from a man aged 45-65 years with urothelial cancer.

The CDR3 here is CASSLRGVLAGPMIGTGELFF. The CDR3 nucleotides read TGTGCCAGCAGTTTAAGGGGGGTACTAGCGGGACCGATGATCGGAACTGGGGAGCTGTTTTTT. The V call is TRBV27, the J call TRBJ2-2; 10 bases line up with TRBD2. Germline V gene lookup returns CDR1 MNHEY and CDR2 SMNVEV (reference sequence). This CDR3 is 21 amino acids long. Trimming cost V 2 bases and J 8 bases; bases outside gene matches: 23.

This chain's CDR3 is CASSVAARGSTDTQYF. The CDR3, as DNA: TGTGCCAGCAGCGTAGCGGCTAGGGGGTCCACAGATACGCAGTATTTT. This sequence joins TRBV9 and TRBJ2-3, with D possibly TRBD1 on 6 matching bases. The CDR3 runs to 16 residues. Germline V gene lookup returns CDR1 SGDLS and CDR2 YYNGEE. The V end was cut by 0 bases, the J end by 2 bases, with 13 bases between.

The V call is TRBV9, the J call TRBJ2-1; TRBD1 aligns across 11 bases. The V and J ends lost 1 base and 5 bases, in that order; junction bases with no gene match: 5. The germline gives CDR1 SGDLS, CDR2 YYNGEE. The CDR3 runs 16 residues. This CDR3 reads CASSVSPGQGDNEQFF. For the CDR3, the DNA is TGTGCCAGCAGCGTATCCCCGGGACAGGGGGACAATGAGCAGTTCTTC.

The chain recombines TRBV7-9 with TRBJ2-2; TRBD2 matches at 7 bases. V lost 1 base and J lost 7; bases outside the gene matches: 3. The CDR3 consists of 14 residues. Germline V gene lookup returns CDR1 SEHNR and CDR2 FQNEAQ (reference sequence). This CDR3 reads CASSLVAGVGELFF. The DNA for the CDR3 is TGTGCCAGCAGCTTAGTGGCGGGGGTCGGGGAGCTGTTTTTT.

The chain employs TRBV19 and TRBJ1-5; D not certain. V gave up 1 base and J gave up 7 bases, with 8 bases separating them. The germline gives CDR1 LNHDA, CDR2 SQIVND (reference sequence). The CDR3 consists of 13 residues. CDR3 in amino acids: CASSIGVAQPQHF. CDR3 coding DNA: TGTGCCAGTAGTATAGGGGTAGCCCAGCCCCAGCATTTT.

This chain links TRBV15 with TRBJ2-5; TRBD1 agrees at 11 bases. The V gene end was trimmed by 0 bases and the J gene end by 7 bases; junction bases not matched to a gene: 7. The CDR3 consists of 16 residues. Germline V CDR1 and CDR2: LNHNV, YYDKDF (reference sequence). As DNA, the CDR3 is TGTGCCACCAGCAGAGAAGTAGGGACAGGGGGGTTGACCCAGTACTTC. Its protein is CATSREVGTGGLTQYF. The whole variable domain, remainder taken from reference TRBV15 and TRBJ2-5, is DAMVIQNPRYQVTQFGKPVTLSCSQTLNHNVMYWYQQKSSQAPKLLFHYYDKDFNNEADTPDNFQSRRPNTSFCFLDIRSPGLGDTAMYLCATSREVGTGGLTQYFGPGTRLLVL.

The genes are TRBV6-4 and TRBJ1-2, with D possibly being TRBD1 (6 bases). Trimming cost V 0 bases and J 8 bases, with 16 bases left between them. CDR1 MRHNA and CDR2 SNTAGT come from the germline V gene. This CDR3 is 15 amino acids long. This chain's CDR3 is CASSDSGGTPPGYTF. In DNA, the CDR3 is TGTGCCAGCAGTGACTCGGGGGGGACACCGCCGGGCTACACCTTC.

Remarks on this clone: Relative to the germline gene, one junction end is altered; a read error may explain this. J is TRBJ2-6 and V is TRBV7-7, with 9 bases identical to TRBD1. CDR1 and CDR2 from the germline V gene are SSHAT and FNYEAQ (reference sequence). The CDR3 length is 19 residues. The CDR3 DNA reads TGTGCTAGCAGCCCCAGACCCGGGACAGGGAATTCGGGGGCCAACGTCCTGACTTTC. Translated: CASSPRPGTGNSGANVLTF.

The CDR3 DNA sequence: TGTGCCAGCAGCCCGAGCCCGGGAGGCTACACCTTC. It codes for CASSPSPGGYTF. This chain joins TRBV6-5 and TRBJ1-2; D is unresolved. The CDR3 has 12 amino acids. Trimming removed 6 bases from V and 8 bases from J, with 13 bases in between. The germline gives CDR1 MNHEY, CDR2 SVGAGI.

The V and J genes are TRBV5-1 and TRBJ2-1; 7 nucleotides align to TRBD2. Looked up from germline, CDR1 is SGHRS and CDR2 is YFSETQ. The V gene end was trimmed by 4 bases and the J gene end by 0 bases; junction bases not matched to a gene: 4. The CDR3 totals 15 residues. The CDR3 nucleotides are TGCGCCAGCAGCCCAGCGGGGAGCTCCTACAATGAGCAGTTCTTC. It is translated as CASSPAGSSYNEQFF.

The chain recombines TRBV28 with TRBJ2-7; TRBD2 matches at 7 bases. CDR1 is MDHEN, CDR2 SYDVKM, per germline. The CDR3 is 14 amino acids. J lost 3 bases, V lost 6 bases, and 8 bases had no gene match. The CDR3 nucleotides are TGTGCCAGCAGGTACCGGGAGGTCCGCTACGAGCAGTACTTC. It translates to CASRYREVRYEQYF.

The chain employs TRBV5-4 and TRBJ2-5; 16 nucleotides match TRBD2. The trim removed 3 bases at V and 7 bases at J, leaving 15 bases unmatched. The CDR3 has 19 amino acids. The germline gives CDR1 SGHNT, CDR2 YYREEE (reference sequence). CDR3 amino acids: CASSSGLAGGPGRVRTQYF. CDR3 in DNA: TGTGCCAGCAGCTCGGGACTAGCGGGGGGGCCAGGGCGAGTTAGGACCCAGTACTTC.

This clone was counted a few times. The chain links TRBV5-1 to TRBJ2-1; TRBD2 agrees at 9 bases. The V gene's germline CDR1 is SGHRS and CDR2 YFSETQ. The CDR3 runs to 16 residues. V shed 4 bases, J shed 8 bases, and the junction held 13 bases outside the gene matches. Here the CDR3 reads CASSRTSDALRDEQFF. DNA of the CDR3: TGCGCCAGCAGCAGGACTAGCGACGCCCTGAGGGATGAGCAGTTCTTC.

The chain employs TRBV28 and TRBJ1-1; D is ambiguous. The ends were cut back, 4 bases at V and 0 bases at J, with 6 bases in the middle. CDR3 length: 13 amino acids. CDR1 is MDHEN and CDR2 is SYDVKM in the germline V gene. CDR3 coding DNA: TGTGCCAGCAGTTCCATCATGAACACTGAAGCTTTCTTT. Residues: CASSSIMNTEAFF.

This clone has a single count. The chain employs TRBV7-2 and TRBJ1-3, with no clear D. Trimming removed 4 bases from V and 1 base from J, with 5 bases in between. Germline CDR1 and CDR2: SGHTA and FQGNSA. CDR3 length: 13 residues. CDR3 sequence reads: CASSSESGNTIYF. CDR3 nucleotide sequence: TGTGCCAGCAGCTCCGAGTCTGGAAACACCATATATTTT.

The chain recombines TRBV5-4 with TRBJ1-1; TRBD1 might be the D (6 bases). V was pared by 4 bases and J by 5 bases, with 18 bases between. CDR1 is SGHNT, CDR2 YYREEE, per germline (reference sequence). The CDR3 covers 15 residues. The CDR3 sequence: CASSPRGAGETEAFF. CDR3 nucleotide sequence: TGTGCCAGCAGCCCCCGGGGGGCAGGCGAAACTGAAGCTTTCTTT.

The V and J genes are TRBV11-3 and TRBJ2-3, with D unresolved. The CDR3 covers 11 residues. V was shortened by 5 bases and J by 5 bases, with 5 bases between the two germline ends. CDR1 and CDR2 (germline): SGHNT, YENEEA. This chain's CDR3 is CASSVKDTQYF. The CDR3 DNA reads TGTGCCAGCAGCGTAAAAGATACGCAGTATTTT. The full variable domain, with the rest looked up from reference TRBV11-3 and TRBJ2-3, is EAGVVQSPRYKIIEKKQPVAFWCNPISGHNTLYWYLQNLGQGPELLIRYENEEAVDDSQLPKDRFSAERLKGVDSTLKIQPAELGDSAVYLCASSVKDTQYFGPGTRLTVL.

This clone was counted between two and nine times. This rearrangement joins TRBV5-1 to TRBJ1-1; D unresolved. From germline, CDR1 is SGHRS and CDR2 YFSETQ. The CDR3 is 13 residues long. Trimming removed 4 bases from V and 5 bases from J, with 12 bases in between. The CDR3 DNA sequence: TGCGCCAGCAGCGCCTGGATCGGGACTGAAGCTTTCTTT. This encodes CASSAWIGTEAFF.

The gene calls are TRBV7-8 and TRBJ1-5, with D hard to call. CDR1 is SGHVS and CDR2 is FQNEAQ in the germline V gene. With 5 bases removed from V and 0 bases from J, the gap between germline ends came to 14 bases. The CDR3 loop spans 16 amino acids. The CDR3 sequence is CASSQEVIFSNQPQHF. The CDR3 DNA reads as TGTGCCAGCAGCCAGGAAGTTATTTTTAGCAATCAGCCCCAGCATTTT.

The chain joins TRBV15 to TRBJ2-3; D possibly corresponds to TRBD2 (5 bases). V was shortened by 2 bases and J by 1 base, with 16 bases between the two germline ends. CDR1 and CDR2 (germline): LNHNV, YYDKDF (reference sequence). The CDR3 extends over 17 amino acids. The CDR3 sequence: CATSRPRPGVGTDTQYF. CDR3 coding DNA: TGTGCCACCAGCAGACCTAGACCCGGGGTGGGCACAGATACGCAGTATTTT.

The chain carries TRBV5-1 and TRBJ2-1; the match to TRBD2 covers 10 bases. Trimming removed 2 bases from V and 0 bases from J; junction bases left unmatched: 14. CDR1 and CDR2 (germline): SGHRS, YFSETQ. The CDR3 is 20 residues long. The CDR3 nucleotides read TGCGCCAGCAGCTTCTTGGCTAGCGGGAGTCTCCCAAGCTCCTACAATGAGCAGTTCTTC. The encoded protein is CASSFLASGSLPSSYNEQFF.

This chain connects TRBV7-2 to TRBJ1-1, with D uncertain. The CDR3 totals 14 residues. The V end was cut by 5 bases, the J end by 11 bases, with 21 bases between. CDR1 SGHTA and CDR2 FQGNSA come from the germline V gene. In DNA, the CDR3 is TGTGCCAGCAGCCCAGCGACCCCTCGGGTAGAGGCTTTCTTT. It specifies CASSPATPRVEAFF.

The rearrangement joins TRBV18 to TRBJ1-2, with D unresolved. Germline CDR1 is KGHSH and CDR2 is LQKENI. The V end was cut by 3 bases, the J end by 4 bases, with 15 bases between. The CDR3 length is 15 residues. CDR3 coding DNA: TGTGCCAGCTCACCGTCCGAAGCCTCAGGCTATGGCTACACCTTC. Its protein is CASSPSEASGYGYTF.

The genes are TRBV7-6 and TRBJ1-2; a possible D gene is TRBD1 (6 bases). Germline assignment: CDR1 SGHVS and CDR2 FNYEAQ. The CDR3 loop spans 13 amino acids. Trimming shortened V by 5 bases and J by 8 bases, and 15 bases separated the two germline ends. The CDR3 nucleotides read TGTGCCAGCAGCCAGATGGGGGCGAGGGGCTACACCTTC. The encoded protein is CASSQMGARGYTF. Variable domain in full (rest from reference TRBV7-6 and TRBJ1-2): GAGVSQSPRYKVTKRGQDVALRCDPISGHVSLYWYRQALGQGPEFLTYFNYEAQQDKSGLPNDRFSAERPEGSISTLTIQRTEQRDSAMYRCASSQMGARGYTFGSGTRLTVV.

This chain joins TRBV6-1 and TRBJ1-4; 9 bases match TRBD1. Trimming cost V 7 bases and J 5 bases; bases outside gene matches: 5. Germline CDR1 MNHNS, CDR2 SASEGT. CDR3 length equals 14 residues. The CDR3 spells CASIAGTGNEKLFF. CDR3 nucleotide sequence: TGTGCCAGCATAGCCGGGACAGGGAATGAAAAACTGTTTTTT.